One T cell receptor beta chain is described in this entry. Its antigen remains unidentified. This entry is derived from a study of untreated major depressive disorder. Each depressed patient was pairwise matched to a non-depressed control for sex, age, current smoking status and body mass index. Data came from immunoSEQ multiplex PCR; TCRdb stores just in-frame clones and leaves some out. The sample contains 20,000 to 25,000 clones, roughly 89% of which appear only once. Study outcomes and limitations: Sequencing comparisons covered only three preselected Vbeta families.

J gave up 0 bases and V 6 bases, and 8 bases lay outside the gene matches. Germline CDR1 reads MDHEN; CDR2 reads SYDVKM. This CDR3 has 17 amino acids. Sequenced input: CD4+ T cells from PBMCs. This rearrangement joins TRBV28 to TRBJ2-6; 7 positions agree with TRBD1. The source is a woman aged 40 to 49 in good health. CDR3 region: CASSSGTVISGANVLTF. DNA of the CDR3: TGTGCCAGCAGCTCCGGGACAGTCATCTCTGGGGCCAACGTCCTGACTTTC.